This is a list of T cell receptor beta chains from one sample in a study of blood T cell repertoires in COVID-19. Here immunoSEQ multiplex PCR was the method, and the copy in TCRdb shows in-frame clones only, minus some. The sample yields over 150,000 clones, 80% to 90% seen once. The specimen sequenced was PBMCs or T cells enriched from blood (not recorded which). Every receptor here comes from a woman aged 18-29 years who had recovered from COVID-19. CDR3s include the opening cysteine and the closing phenylalanine or tryptophan. D genes are given only for firm matches. Clone sizes are given selectively: once, few, many, or a class where the clone is expanded.

NA,TRBD2,TRBV7-2,TRBJ2-3,CASSLVHGRVGTDTQYF,TGTGCCAGCAGCTTAGTCCACGGGAGGGTCGGGACAGATACGCAGTATTTT
NA,TRBD1,TRBV28,TRBJ1-5,CASSFGTGGRSNQPQHF,TGTGCCAGCAGTTTTGGGACAGGGGGTCGGAGCAATCAGCCCCAGCATTTT
once,TRBD1,TRBV24-1,TRBJ1-4,CATSDRGQGGEKLFF,TGTGCCACCAGCGATAGGGGACAGGGAGGCGAAAAACTGTTTTTT
NA,TRBD1,TRBV18,TRBJ1-4,CASSPIEKGQSKTNEKLFF,TGTGCCAGCTCACCAATAGAAAAGGGACAGTCTAAAACTAATGAAAAACTGTTTTTT
NA,NA,TRBV28,TRBJ2-7,CASSPGAYEQYF,TGTGCCAGCAGTCCAGGGGCCTACGAGCAGTACTTC
NA,TRBD2,TRBV2,TRBJ2-1,CASTGTSGYNEQFF,TGTGCCAGTACCGGGACTAGCGGATACAATGAGCAGTTCTTC
NA,NA,TRBV6-5,TRBJ1-6,CASSPSNSPLHF,TGTGCCAGCAGCCCGTCTAATTCACCCCTCCACTTT
NA,TRBD1,TRBV6-5,TRBJ2-7,CASSYGQGTYEQYF,TGTGCCAGCAGTTACGGACAGGGCACCTACGAGCAGTACTTC
NA,TRBD2,TRBV5-4,TRBJ2-2,CASSLETSGRVGELFF,TGTGCCAGCAGCTTAGAGACTAGCGGGAGGGTCGGGGAGCTGTTTTTT
once,TRBD2,TRBV5-5,TRBJ2-4,CASRPLADNKNIQYF,TGTGCCAGCAGGCCTCTAGCGGACAATAAAAACATTCAGTACTTC
NA,TRBD1,TRBV29-1,TRBJ2-7,CSTRDSLYEQYF,TGCAGCACAAGGGACAGTCTATACGAGCAGTACTTC
NA,TRBD1,TRBV3-1/TRBV3-2,TRBJ2-7,CASSRRDRPYEQYF,TGTGCCAGCAGCCGCCGGGACAGGCCTTACGAGCAGTACTTC
NA,NA,TRBV4-2,TRBJ2-3,CASSQERNGNTQYF,TGTGCCAGCAGCCAAGAAAGAAACGGGAATACGCAGTATTTT
once,NA,TRBV6-1,TRBJ1-2,CASSEIQQVLLYGYTF,TGTGCCAGCAGTGAAATTCAACAGGTCCTCCTCTATGGCTACACCTTC
once,NA,TRBV10-1,TRBJ2-1,CASSESGADSYNEQFF,TGCGCCAGCAGCGAGTCAGGTGCGGATTCCTACAATGAGCAGTTCTTC
NA,NA,TRBV9,TRBJ1-1,CASSVQGQNTEAFF,TGTGCCAGCAGCGTACAGGGCCAGAACACTGAAGCTTTCTTT
NA,TRBD1,TRBV29-1,TRBJ2-7,CSVGGTGFYEQYF,TGCAGCGTTGGAGGGACAGGGTTCTACGAGCAGTACTTC
NA,NA,TRBV6-1,TRBJ2-5,CASSEQTGAQETQYF,TGTGCCAGCAGTGAACAAACGGGAGCACAAGAGACCCAGTACTTC
NA,TRBD2,TRBV5-1,TRBJ2-1,CASSFAGGRYNEQFF,TGCGCCAGCAGCTTCGCGGGAGGGCGATACAATGAGCAGTTCTTC
NA,TRBD1,TRBV5-6,TRBJ1-2,CASSLGQGGGYTF,TGTGCCAGCAGCCTGGGACAGGGTGGTGGCTACACCTTC
once,NA,TRBV7-2,TRBJ2-7,CASSLARSGSYEQYF,TGTGCCAGCAGCTTAGCGCGGAGCGGCTCCTACGAGCAGTACTTC
once,NA,TRBV18,TRBJ1-2,CASSVDSYGYTF,TGTGCCAGCTCAGTTGACAGCTATGGCTACACCTTC
NA,NA,TRBV7-2,TRBJ2-1,CASSFPLVYNEQFF,TGTGCCAGCAGCTTTCCCCTCGTCTACAATGAGCAGTTCTTC
NA,NA,TRBV6-1,TRBJ2-3,CASSDGTRTDTQYF,TGTGCCAGCAGTGACGGGACTCGCACAGATACGCAGTATTTT
NA,NA,TRBV7-8,TRBJ1-4,CASSLVRTAPENLKLFF,TGTGCCAGCAGCTTAGTCAGGACAGCCCCCGAAAACCTAAAACTGTTTTTT
NA,NA,TRBV3-1/TRBV3-2,TRBJ1-2,CASSQVVFGKPTF,TGTGCCAGCAGCCAAGTGGTGTTCGGGAAGCCCACCTTC
NA,NA,TRBV7-9,TRBJ2-1,CASSLMRELIEQFF,TGTGCCAGCAGCTTAATGAGGGAGCTCATTGAGCAGTTCTTC
NA,NA,TRBV7-3,TRBJ2-5,CASSLRGAGRETQYF,TGTGCCAGCAGCTTAAGAGGGGCAGGGAGGGAGACCCAGTACTTC
NA,TRBD1,TRBV28,TRBJ2-7,CASSLETGGPYEQYF,TGTGCCAGCAGTTTGGAGACAGGGGGACCCTACGAGCAGTACTTC
NA,NA,TRBV19,TRBJ2-7,CASSALYRAPFYEQYF,TGTGCCAGTAGTGCCCTGTACAGGGCGCCGTTCTACGAGCAGTACTTC
NA,TRBD1,TRBV4-3,TRBJ2-7,CASSRVQGQGPFYEQYF,TGCGCCAGCAGCCGCGTTCAGGGACAGGGACCTTTCTACGAGCAGTACTTC
NA,NA,TRBV13,TRBJ2-7,CASTRGYEQYF,TGTGCCAGCACAAGGGGCTACGAGCAGTACTTC
NA,NA,TRBV28,TRBJ2-5,CASSLRVEGWLETQYF,TGTGCCAGCAGTCTAAGGGTGGAGGGTTGGTTAGAGACCCAGTACTTC
NA,TRBD1,TRBV27,TRBJ2-2,CASSPSRGHATNTGELFF,TGTGCCAGCTCGCCCAGTAGGGGGCACGCCACGAACACCGGGGAGCTGTTTTTT
NA,TRBD2,TRBV5-1,TRBJ2-1,CASSQTSGGKGEQFF,TGCGCCAGCAGCCAAACTAGCGGGGGGAAGGGTGAGCAGTTCTTC
NA,TRBD1,TRBV18,TRBJ1-1,CASSPQNDGLRDSF,TGTGCCAGCTCACCACAAAACGACGGCCTTAGGGACAGTTTT
NA,TRBD1,TRBV9,TRBJ1-2,CASRGQGRGYTF,TGTGCCAGCAGAGGACAGGGTCGGGGCTACACCTTC
NA,NA,TRBV5-8,TRBJ1-5,CASRQQVSVNQPQHF,TGTGCCAGCAGACAACAGGTATCGGTCAATCAGCCCCAGCATTTT
NA,TRBD1,TRBV18,TRBJ2-7,CASSPPASGGTYEQYF,TGTGCCAGCTCACCACCGGCGTCAGGGGGTACATACGAGCAGTACTTC
NA,TRBD1,TRBV4-2,TRBJ1-1,CASKEGQGAPNTEAFF,TGTGCCAGCAAGGAGGGACAGGGGGCCCCGAACACTGAAGCTTTCTTT
once,NA,TRBV6-1,TRBJ1-2,CASSETENYGYTF,TGTGCCAGCAGTGAAACAGAGAACTATGGCTACACCTTC
NA,NA,TRBV28,TRBJ1-4,CASSLEANHEKLFF,TGTGCCAGCAGTTTAGAGGCTAACCATGAAAAACTGTTTTTT